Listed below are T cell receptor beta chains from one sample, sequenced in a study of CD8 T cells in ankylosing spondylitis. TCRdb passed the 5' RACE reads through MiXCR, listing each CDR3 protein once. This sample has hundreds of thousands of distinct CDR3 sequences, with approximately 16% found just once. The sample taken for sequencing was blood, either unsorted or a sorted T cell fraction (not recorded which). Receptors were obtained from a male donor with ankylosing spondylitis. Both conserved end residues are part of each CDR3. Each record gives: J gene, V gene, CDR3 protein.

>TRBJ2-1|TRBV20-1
CSARLVSEQFF
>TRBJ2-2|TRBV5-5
CASSLLVGTGPTGELFF
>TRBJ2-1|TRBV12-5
CASAVDTQGAERNNEQFF
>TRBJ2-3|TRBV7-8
CASSPGTSHDTQYF
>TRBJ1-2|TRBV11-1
CASSRETGGPDRGRGYGYTF
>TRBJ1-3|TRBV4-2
CASSVLGGGIRNTIYF
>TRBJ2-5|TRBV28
CASSFRSGSKETQYF
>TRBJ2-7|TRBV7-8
CASSLAYGLAGYEQYF
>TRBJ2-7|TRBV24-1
CATSEGQGFYEQYF
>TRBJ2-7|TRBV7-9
CASSPTSGMSHSHF
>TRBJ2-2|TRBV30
CAWGGPHTGELFF
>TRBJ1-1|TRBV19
CASSRQGMNTEAFF
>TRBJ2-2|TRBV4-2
CASSQDFLRGGYPGELFF
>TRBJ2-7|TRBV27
CASSFGGDAYEQYF
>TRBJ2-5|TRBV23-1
CASSIRGAKKETQYF
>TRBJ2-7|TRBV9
CASSVVVAGEDEQYF
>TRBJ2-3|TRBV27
CASSLRAGEPTDTQYF
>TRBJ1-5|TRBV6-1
CASSPGQGALWSNQPQHF
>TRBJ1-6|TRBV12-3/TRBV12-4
CASSWDRAGSPLHF
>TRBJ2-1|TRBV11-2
CASSYPGVADSSYNEQFF
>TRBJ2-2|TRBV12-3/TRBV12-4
CASSHRGIVGELFF
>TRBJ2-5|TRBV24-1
CATSDLRDSKETQYF